Below, one TCR beta chain is given with its context. This sample was included in a study of OX40 agonist ivuxolimab in advanced cancers. Study information: Partial responses occurred in Three dose-escalation patients, one with hepatocellular carcinoma and two with cutaneous melanoma.

Method: immunoSEQ multiplex PCR; TCRdb's copy keeps in-frame clones and lacks some. The data show nearly 70,000 clones, 86% seen once. This TCR came from an adult with an advanced solid tumor such as melanoma, head and neck, liver or kidney cancer. The sample here was CD4+ or CD8+ T cells sorted from blood, taken in a trial of the OX40 agonist ivuxolimab.

The CDR3 loop is CSVEGRGREQFF. The CDR3 DNA follows: TGCAGCGTTGAAGGCCGGGGAAGGGAGCAGTTCTTC. V and J are TRBV29-1 and TRBJ2-1; D perhaps matches TRBD2 (5 bases). V was shortened by 1 base and J by 10 bases, with 11 bases between the two germline ends. Germline CDR1 and CDR2: SQVTM and ANQGSEA. This CDR3 region has 12 residues.